This T cell receptor beta chain is from a study of T cells in Graves' hyperthyroidism and ophthalmopathy. General study findings and limits: Blood shared most expanded thyroid clonotypes above 0.001. From stable hyperthyroidism, ophthalmopathy was set apart by a 13 V-J model.

This CDR3 spans 13 amino acids. The V segment lost 3 bases and the J segment 4 bases; nucleotides outside the gene matches: 2. Regarding this clonotype: Its target is not known.

Amplified TCR beta CDR3 regions derived from RNA transcripts. When the TCR CDR3 underwent first-round RT-PCR, the HTBI primer set was used. TCRdb fed the multiplex PCR reads into MiXCR, producing one record per CDR3 protein. The table records about 260,000 distinct CDR3 sequences, about 20% of them present only once. Pregnant or lactating patients were excluded, as were those with uncontrolled infection or other autoimmune disease. Sequenced input: blood. This rearrangement joins TRBV12-3 or TRBV12-4 to TRBJ1-1; the match to TRBD1 covers 7 bases. The receptor's source is a young man with Graves' ophthalmopathy. In nucleotides, the CDR3 is TGTGCCAGCAGTTTCGACAGGGCCACTGAAGCTTTCTTT. Amino acid sequence: CASSFDRATEAFF.